Presented here are 31 T cell receptor beta chains from one specimen sequenced in a study of blood T cell repertoires in COVID-19 (dated by TCRdb to 2018 to 2020). Library generation was performed with the immunoSEQ multiplex PCR assay. The clones in this table, taken by TCRdb from immuneACCESS, are in-frame only. Not every clone is retained; where verified, under half of the shortfall comes from an unresolved V gene, and the cause of the rest is unknown. This sample gives about 64,000 clones in total; 70% to 90% of them show up just once. The ten most abundant clones make up more than 1% of the sample. The material sequenced was peripheral blood. The source of these receptors is a man aged 40-55 years with acute or convalescent COVID-19.

This rearrangement joins TRBV15 to TRBJ1-5, with TRBD1 as a possible D gene (5 bases). The CDR3 consists of 18 residues. Germline V gives CDR1 LNHNV, CDR2 YYDKDF (reference sequence). Between the trimmed V and J ends, which lost 0 bases and 2 bases, there was a span of 17 bases. The CDR3 loop is CATSRDGSGVPGNQPQHF. The CDR3 DNA is TGTGCCACCAGCAGAGACGGGTCGGGGGTTCCGGGCAATCAGCCCCAGCATTTT.

The chain employs TRBV9 and TRBJ2-7; the D gene is possibly TRBD1 (7 bases). V lost 3 bases and J lost 5, with 18 bases in between. The CDR3 is made up of 15 amino acids. Per the germline V gene, CDR1 is SGDLS and CDR2 is YYNGEE. The CDR3 nucleotides read TGTGCCAGCAGCGCCTATGGTGGCAGGGGGGACGAGCAGTACTTC. It yields the protein CASSAYGGRGDEQYF. The full variable domain, with the rest looked up from reference TRBV9 and TRBJ2-7, is DSGVTQTPKHLITATGQRVTLRCSPRSGDLSVYWYQQSLDQGLQFLIQYYNGEERAKGNILERFSAQQFPDLHSELNLSSLELGDSALYFCASSAYGGRGDEQYFGPGTRLTVT.

This clone occurred a few times. The chain recombines TRBV3-1 (or the pseudogene TRBV3-2) with TRBJ2-7, with 7 bases lining up with TRBD2. Germline V gene data show CDR1 as LGHDT and CDR2 as YNNKEL (reference sequence). This CDR3 is built from 15 residues. V shed 4 bases, J shed 3 bases, and the junction held 9 bases outside the gene matches. The CDR3, as DNA: TGTGCCAGCAGCCCAGAGCGGGGCCCCCACTACGAGCAGTACTTC. As protein: CASSPERGPHYEQYF.

The gene calls are TRBV5-1 and TRBJ1-6, with D maybe TRBD1 (6 bases). V lost 4 bases, J lost 4 bases, and 12 bases lay in between. CDR1 and CDR2 (germline): SGHRS, YFSETQ. This CDR3 has 15 residues. The chain's CDR3 is CASSPSTGYNSPLHF. The CDR3 bases are TGCGCCAGCAGCCCATCCACAGGGTATAATTCACCCCTCCACTTT. The full variable domain, completed using reference TRBV5-1 and TRBJ1-6, is KAGVTQTPRYLIKTRGQQVTLSCSPISGHRSVSWYQQTPGQGLQFLFEYFSETQRNKGNFPGRFSGRQFSNSRSEMNVSTLELGDSALYLCASSPSTGYNSPLHFGNGTRLTVT.

The chain employs TRBV27 and TRBJ2-7; tentative D call: TRBD2 (7 bases). Germline V gives CDR1 MNHEY, CDR2 SMNVEV (reference sequence). V lost 4 bases and J lost 4, with 11 bases in between. The CDR3 covers 13 residues. The CDR3 reads CASSWAGAYEQYF. CDR3 DNA: TGTGCCAGCAGTTGGGCGGGGGCATACGAGCAGTACTTC.

The V call is TRBV30, the J call TRBJ2-2; D gene uncertain. The CDR3 covers 12 residues. Per the germline V gene, CDR1 is GTSNPN and CDR2 is SVGIG (reference sequence). The germline V and J ends were trimmed by 1 base and 5 bases, with 5 bases remaining between them. The CDR3 loop is CAWSGLTGELFF. The CDR3 DNA reads as TGTGCCTGGAGTGGACTGACCGGGGAGCTGTTTTTT.

The chain uses TRBV7-8 and TRBJ1-2, with 7 nucleotides matching TRBD1. There are 14 residues in the CDR3. CDR1 and CDR2 (germline): SGHVS, FQNEAQ. After removal of 4 bases from V and 7 bases from J, the junction contained 9 bases not matched to a gene. The CDR3 loop reads CASSSLKGARGYTF. Here the CDR3 DNA reads TGTGCCAGCAGCTCCCTGAAGGGGGCGCGTGGCTACACCTTC.

The genes are TRBV5-1 and TRBJ2-3; no reliable D call. The CDR3 totals 15 residues. The V end was cut by 0 bases, the J end by 3 bases, with 11 bases between. Per germline, CDR1 SGHRS and CDR2 YFSETQ. CDR3 nucleotides: TGCGCCAGCAGCTTGGAAACCTATGAAACAGATACGCAGTATTTT. Translating gives CASSLETYETDTQYF.

The chain links TRBV15 to TRBJ1-4; no reliable D call. The CDR3 covers 16 residues. Germline V gene sequence: CDR1 LNHNV, CDR2 YYDKDF (reference sequence). Deletions cut 3 bases from V and 8 bases from J, with 19 bases between. CDR3 sequence: CATSRAGLQSGEKLFF. The DNA of the CDR3 is TGTGCCACCAGCAGGGCCGGGTTACAAAGTGGGGAAAAACTGTTTTTT.

The chain has TRBV18 and TRBJ1-5; D may be TRBD1 (5 bases). CDR1 KGHSH and CDR2 LQKENI come from the germline V gene. V was clipped by 5 bases and J by 4 bases, with 15 bases between them. The CDR3 sequence is 15 residues long. CDR3: CASSGGTTKNQPQHF. CDR3 nucleotide sequence: TGTGCCAGCTCAGGAGGGACGACAAAAAATCAGCCCCAGCATTTT.

V usage is TRBV2 and J usage is TRBJ2-5, with TRBD2 as a possible D gene (6 bases). Germline CDR1 and CDR2: SNHLY and FYNNEI. Trimming pared 2 bases from V and 2 bases from J, leaving 12 bases between. The CDR3 spans 15 residues. The DNA of the CDR3 is TGTGCCAGCAGTGAAAGGGCGGGGTCTCAAGAGACCCAGTACTTC. Translating it yields CASSERAGSQETQYF. The variable domain in full, with the rest retrieved from reference TRBV2 and TRBJ2-5, is EPEVTQTPSHQVTQMGQEVILRCVPISNHLYFYWYRQILGQKVEFLVSFYNNEISEKSEIFDDQFSVERPDGSNFTLKIRSTKLEDSAMYFCASSERAGSQETQYFGPGTRLLVL.

The chain has TRBV2 and TRBJ1-2; 9 bases are shared with TRBD1. Trimming cost V 5 bases and J 8 bases; bases outside gene matches: 9. Germline V lookup: CDR1 SNHLY, CDR2 FYNNEI. CDR3 length: 14 residues. CDR3: CASSSGTGTGGYTF. The CDR3 region has the DNA TGTGCCAGCAGTTCCGGGACAGGGACGGGCGGCTACACCTTC.

This clone occurred once. This chain connects TRBV30 to TRBJ1-2; D perhaps matches TRBD1 (5 bases). The germline gives CDR1 GTSNPN, CDR2 SVGIG (reference sequence). The CDR3 is 12 amino acids. V was cut by 2 bases and J by 3 bases, with 7 bases left in between. CDR3 amino acids: CAWSPRDYGYTF. The CDR3 DNA reads as TGTGCCTGGAGTCCCAGGGACTATGGCTACACCTTC.

The chain couples TRBV10-3 to TRBJ2-2; possibly TRBD1 for D (6 bases). The CDR3 runs 17 residues. Germline V CDR1 and CDR2: ENHRY, SYGVKD. Trimming cost V 2 bases and J 6 bases, with 19 bases left between them. CDR3 amino acids: CAISETAEAGVAGELFF. DNA for the CDR3: TGTGCCATCAGTGAGACGGCGGAGGCAGGGGTGGCCGGGGAGCTGTTTTTT.

The chain is built from TRBV5-1 and TRBJ1-2, with 8 bases lining up with TRBD1. This CDR3 has 14 residues. J gave up 4 bases and V 0 bases, and 2 bases lay outside the gene matches. Germline V gives CDR1 SGHRS, CDR2 YFSETQ. CDR3 nucleotides: TGCGCCAGCAGCTTGGAACAGGGGGGCTATGGCTACACCTTC. Protein product: CASSLEQGGYGYTF.

The chain carries TRBV12-5 and TRBJ1-1; D remains unclear. CDR3 length: 13 residues. V was clipped by 5 bases and J by 4 bases, with 11 bases between them. Per germline, CDR1 LGHNT and CDR2 FRNRAP. CDR3 sequence reads: CASGPAGSTEAFF. CDR3 in DNA: TGTGCTAGTGGTCCCGCAGGTAGCACTGAAGCTTTCTTT.

The chain recombines TRBV20-1 with TRBJ1-6, with D unresolved. From germline, CDR1 is DFQATT and CDR2 SNEGSKA (reference sequence). V was pared by 3 bases and J by 2 bases, with 11 bases between. The CDR3 runs 15 residues. The CDR3 loop is CSASIRSTYNSPLHF. The CDR3 DNA follows: TGCAGTGCTAGTATCAGGTCAACCTATAATTCACCCCTCCACTTT.

The chain couples TRBV29-1 to TRBJ2-2, with D tentatively TRBD1 (6 bases). The germline V gene encodes CDR1 SQVTM and CDR2 ANQGSEA. The CDR3 is made up of 12 amino acids. V lost 7 bases to trimming and J lost 5 bases, with 11 bases between them. In DNA form, the CDR3 reads TGCAGCGGGGGGCCGGGGACCGGGGAGCTGTTTTTT. It specifies CSGGPGTGELFF.

The CDR3 bases are TGTGCCAGCAGTGGAGGACAGGGCTACACTGGAAACACCATATATTTT. This sequence encodes CASSGGQGYTGNTIYF. The chain recombines TRBV25-1 with TRBJ1-3; the match to TRBD1 covers 8 bases. V was pared by 4 bases and J by 2 bases, with 7 bases of the junction left unmatched. Germline V gene sequence: CDR1 MGHDK, CDR2 SYGVNS. The length of the CDR3 is 16 residues.

The chain uses TRBV4-1 and TRBJ1-2; 9 nucleotides align to TRBD1. The CDR3 contains 14 residues. Per the germline V gene, CDR1 is MGHRA and CDR2 is YSYEKL. V trimming: 1 base; J trimming: 8 bases; junction bases outside the gene matches: 5. CDR3 nucleotide sequence: TGCGCCAGCAGCCAAGGGACAGGGGCTCGGGGCTACACCTTC. Protein: CASSQGTGARGYTF.

V usage is TRBV19 and J usage is TRBJ2-1; 14 bases fit TRBD2. Looked up from germline, CDR1 is LNHDA and CDR2 is SQIVND (reference sequence). The CDR3 totals 18 residues. The V and J ends lost 5 bases and 4 bases, in that order; junction bases with no gene match: 10. CDR3 residues: CASSSSGTSGGIYNEQFF. In DNA, the CDR3 is TGTGCCAGTAGTTCCTCCGGGACTAGCGGGGGAATATACAATGAGCAGTTCTTC.

The chain employs TRBV11-2 and TRBJ1-2; no clear D. Germline loops: CDR1 SGHAT, CDR2 FQNNGV. The CDR3 is made up of 16 amino acids. V was pared by 5 bases and J by 4 bases, with 20 bases between. CDR3 loop: CASSPFPRVYSYGYTF. Written as DNA, the CDR3 is TGTGCCAGCAGCCCTTTCCCACGGGTTTACTCCTATGGCTACACCTTC.

The chain recombines TRBV19 with TRBJ1-1; 8 bases are shared with TRBD1. The CDR3 runs 14 residues. Germline values: CDR1 LNHDA, CDR2 SQIVND (reference sequence). The ends lost 0 bases at V and 11 bases at J; junction bases unmatched: 8. CDR3 protein: CASSIDHGTGRAFF. The CDR3 DNA reads TGTGCCAGTAGTATAGATCATGGGACAGGCAGGGCTTTCTTT.

As to this clone: The CDR3 does not close with the conserved phenylalanine or tryptophan, likely indicating a read error. This chain links TRBV30 with TRBJ1-2; D unclear. Germline CDR1 is GTSNPN and CDR2 is SVGIG (reference sequence). V was pared by 4 bases and J by 5 bases, with 14 bases between. CDR3 length equals 13 residues. The CDR3 sequence: CAWTLGPSYGYTL. CDR3 nucleotide sequence: TGTGCCTGGACCCTAGGTCCTTCTTATGGCTACACCCTC.

The V gene is TRBV10-3, the J gene TRBJ2-1, with 10 bases matching TRBD1. This CDR3 spans 18 amino acids. Germline trimming cut 3 bases from V and 6 bases from J; bases unmatched to any gene: 14. The germline V gene has CDR1 ENHRY and CDR2 SYGVKD. DNA of the CDR3: TGTGCCATCAGTGAATCTACTAGAAACCGGGACAGGGGCAATGAGCAGTTCTTC. The encoded protein is CAISESTRNRDRGNEQFF.

V gene TRBV21-1 combines with J gene TRBJ1-4; the table's D gene call, TRBD1, was not cross checked with the DNA. TRBV21-1 is given as a pseudogene. The CDR3 is made up of 15 amino acids. The CDR3 reads CASSKASGGREKLFF. CDR3 in DNA: TGTGCCAGCAGCAAAGCGTCAGGGGGCAGGGAAAAACTGTTTTTT.

The rearrangement joins TRBV25-1 to TRBJ2-2; D remains unclear. V shed 2 bases and J shed 3 bases, with 4 bases lying between them. CDR1 is MGHDK and CDR2 is SYGVNS in the germline V gene. The CDR3 is 13 residues long. Written as DNA, the CDR3 is TGTGCCAGCAGTGAACAGTACACCGGGGAGCTGTTTTTT. Translated, it gives CASSEQYTGELFF.

In regard to this clone: Other nucleotide sequences from this sample produce the same CDR3. The chain carries TRBV5-4 and TRBJ1-3, with D perhaps matching TRBD1 (5 bases). V lost 1 base to trimming and J lost 2 bases, with 10 bases between them. Looked up from germline, CDR1 is SGHNT and CDR2 is YYREEE (reference sequence). The CDR3 has 15 amino acids. The CDR3 bases are TGTGCCAGCAGCTTGTCCCAAGGGGCTGGAAACACCATATATTTT. Translating it yields CASSLSQGAGNTIYF.

CDR3 protein: CASSARLADQETQYF. Written as DNA, the CDR3 is TGTGCCAGCAGCGCCCGACTAGCGGATCAAGAGACCCAGTACTTC. J is TRBJ2-5 and V is TRBV9; TRBD2 agrees at 9 bases. This CDR3 is 15 amino acids long. Germline values: CDR1 SGDLS, CDR2 YYNGEE. With V trimmed by 3 bases and J by 2 bases, 5 bases remained unmatched.

The chain joins TRBV24-1 to TRBJ2-2; maybe TRBD1 (6 bases). The V gene lost 9 bases and the J gene lost 2 bases, with 9 bases spanning the gap. CDR3 length equals 13 residues. Per the germline V gene, CDR1 is KGHDR and CDR2 is SFDVKD. The CDR3 bases are TGTGCCACCGGGACACCTAACACCGGGGAGCTGTTTTTT. The encoded protein is CATGTPNTGELFF.

This chain connects TRBV4-1 to TRBJ2-2; the D gene is possibly TRBD2 (5 bases). The CDR3 contains 16 residues. With 2 bases removed from V and 5 bases from J, the gap between germline ends came to 15 bases. In germline, CDR1 is MGHRA, CDR2 YSYEKL. Here the CDR3 reads CASSQNWGAHTGELFF. The CDR3 region has the DNA TGCGCCAGCAGCCAAAATTGGGGAGCTCATACCGGGGAGCTGTTTTTT.